This T cell receptor (beta chain) was retrieved from a study of blood T cell repertoires in COVID-19. TCRdb's table, derived via immunoSEQ multiplex PCR, lists solely in-frame clones and lacks some. The data hold approximately 25,000 clones, with about 81% observed a single time. V was pared by 1 base and J by 5 bases, with 12 bases of the junction left unmatched. The germline gives CDR1 MGHRA, CDR2 YSYEKL. The CDR3 runs 18 residues. The origin of this receptor is a woman between 70 and 85 years old with COVID-19, enrolled during active disease. Sequenced: peripheral blood. The V gene is TRBV4-1, the J gene TRBJ2-3; 10 bases map to TRBD2. In nucleotides, the CDR3 is TGCGCCAGCAGCCAAGGACGGGCTAGCGGGAGAATGAAAGATACGCAGTATTTT. Its protein is CASSQGRASGRMKDTQYF.